Listed here is a single TCR beta chain. Antigen: not known. The sample comes from a study of T cells after yellow fever vaccination. Overall study context: SMART-Seq v4 Ultra Low Input prepared libraries from low-cell fractions.

Researchers made TCR cDNA using 5'RACE template switching, and this step added a universal primer site and UMIs. TCRdb processed the 5' RACE reads anew with MiXCR; each CDR3 protein has one entry. The sample consists of hundreds of thousands of distinct CDR3 sequences, roughly an eighth of them appearing once. Findings and limits, study-wide: Post-booster samples contained most primary-vaccination clones (approximately 97% CD4, around 89% CD8). Sorted repertoires could include abundant contaminating clonotypes from bulk cells.

This TCR was sampled from a man under 40 who received the YFV17D yellow fever vaccine. The material was PBMCs, obtained on the day of the yellow fever booster vaccination.

CDR3 in DNA: TGTGCCAGCAGCGTAGGGCTAGCGGGAGGTCTGAACACCGGGGAGCTGTTTTTT. Its protein is CASSVGLAGGLNTGELFF. The chain joins TRBV9 to TRBJ2-2, with 11 positions matching TRBD2. The CDR3 spans 18 residues. Germline V gene sequence: CDR1 SGDLS, CDR2 YYNGEE. V lost 0 bases and J lost 1; bases outside the gene matches: 5.